The 10 T cell receptor delta chains given below trace back to one sample, sequenced in a study of γδ T cells in repeated Plasmodium falciparum infection. TCRdb re-called the multiplex PCR reads using CATT. The table includes under 65,000 delta-chain clones, 1.7% detected once. Vgamma9/Vdelta2+ and Vdelta2-negative gammadelta T cells were flow-sorted from PBMC for bulk sequencing. Sequencing input: gamma-delta T cells from blood. The receptors come from a pool of human donors (malaria-infected and uninfected, not separated).

A note on this clone: Translating this DNA gives a protein that differs at residue 12 from the TCRdb one, which belongs to a much larger clone; a read error is likely, and the protein shown is this translation. The J gene is TRDJ1, the V gene TRDV2; 10 nucleotides match TRDD3. In the absence of a J gene in TCRdb, the DNA was matched to germline to assign it here. The germline V gene has CDR1 GEAIGNYY and CDR2 EKD. The trim removed 0 bases at V and 0 bases at J, leaving 12 bases unmatched. There are 19 residues in the CDR3. CDR3 in DNA: TGTGCCTGTGACACCGCAAAAGGGGGATACGCGGTGGACACCGATAAACTCATCTTT. Translating it yields CACDTAKGGYAVDTDKLIF.

Remarks on this clone: One base separates it from a far larger clone, so it is likely a read error. This specimen includes other DNA sequences encoding the same CDR3. The V gene is TRDV2, the J gene TRDJ1; perhaps TRDD3 as D (6 bases). The J gene was missing in TCRdb and was found by matching the end of the DNA to germline. Germline CDR1 is GEAIGNYY and CDR2 is EKD. The CDR3 runs 20 residues. The V and J ends lost 0 bases and 0 bases respectively, with 25 bases between them. The CDR3 DNA sequence: TGTGCCTGTGACACCGTAAGGCTTACCTGGGGATCCCCCTACACCGATAAACTCATCTTT. Its protein product is CACDTVRLTWGSPYTDKLIF.

This clone was counted ten times or more. The translation of this DNA and the TCRdb protein of a much larger clone differ at residue 12, probably owing to a read error; the protein shown here is translated from the DNA. The gene calls are TRDV1 and TRDJ1; a weak D match, TRDD2 (5 bases). CDR1 TSWWSYY and CDR2 QGS come from the germline V gene. The CDR3 length is 13 residues. CDR3 nucleotide sequence: TGTGCTCTTGGGTCCCCCTTCTCCGATAAACTCACCTTT. It translates to CALGSPFSDKLTF.

Worth noting for this clone: A far larger clone is one nucleotide away, so this likely arose from a read error. The same CDR3 arises from other DNA sequences in this sample as well. This chain joins TRDV3 and TRDJ1; 13 positions agree with TRDD3. The V gene end was trimmed by 2 bases and the J gene end by 1 base; junction bases not matched to a gene: 16. The CDR3 covers 19 residues. Germline values: CDR1 TVYSNPD, CDR2 GDNSRS (reference sequence). The CDR3 spells CAFAPSYGTGGYVTDKLIF. CDR3 nucleotide sequence: TGTGCCTTTGCGCCTTCCTACGGTACTGGGGGATACGTCACCGATAAACTCATCTTT.

This clone was seen repeatedly, ten times or more. A read error is likely here: a far larger clone is one base away. Other DNA sequences in the sample encode the same CDR3. This rearrangement joins TRDV2 to TRDJ1, with TRDD3 matching over 10 bases. The CDR3 length is 17 residues. CDR1 and CDR2 (germline): GEAIGNYY, EKD. With V trimmed by 1 base and J by 3 bases, 10 bases remained unmatched. This chain's CDR3 is CACDTVGGYADPDKLIF. The CDR3 nucleotides are TGTGCCTGTGACACTGTAGGGGGATACGCGGATCCCGATAAACTCATCTTT.

This clone was found many times. TCRdb's entry gives the protein of a much larger clone, which mismatches this DNA's translation at residue 3, likely from a read error; the protein reported here is translated from the DNA. This chain uses TRDV1 with TRDJ1; 9 bases fit TRDD3. The CDR3 totals 15 residues. Germline lookup yields CDR1 TSWWSYY and CDR2 QGS. This CDR3 reads CAFGVRITGGGKLIF. In nucleotides, the CDR3 is TGTGCTTTTGGGGTTAGAATTACTGGGGGAGGTAAACTCATCTTT.

In its sample, this clone was seen a few times. The rearrangement uses TRDV1 and TRDJ1, with 10 bases fitting TRDD3. TCRdb offers no J gene call, so here the DNA was matched to germline to obtain one. CDR1 is TSWWSYY, CDR2 QGS, per germline. The length of the CDR3 is 25 residues. The ends lost 6 bases at V and 0 bases at J; junction bases unmatched: 34. CDR3 in DNA: TGTGCTCTTGGACACGAATGTACCTTCCCGCGTACTGGGGGATTCCCCCACCCCAACACCGATAAACTCATCTTT. It codes for CALGHECTFPRTGGFPHPNTDKLIF.

This clone was found many times. The protein TCRdb lists belongs to a much larger clone and differs from this DNA's translation at residue 8, which points to a read error; the protein shown is made from the DNA. The V gene is TRDV1, the J gene TRDJ1; TRDD3 aligns across 8 bases. CDR3 size: 18 residues. V lost 3 bases and J lost 6; bases outside the gene matches: 18. Per the germline V gene, CDR1 is TSWWSYY and CDR2 is QGS. CDR3 DNA: TGTGCTCTTGGGGACAGGGACAGAAGGGGGATAATCGGGTATAAACTCATCTTT. As protein: CALGDRDRRGIIGYKLIF.

This clone was found a few times. With only one base between it and a far larger clone, this is likely a read error. This rearrangement joins TRDV3 to TRDJ1, with D tentatively TRDD2 (5 bases). Because TCRdb records no J gene, it was assigned here through a match of the DNA to germline. CDR1 and CDR2 from the germline V gene are TVYSNPD and GDNSRS (reference sequence). The CDR3 totals 19 residues. Trimming left V 5 bases short and J 1 base short, with 32 bases between. The CDR3 DNA follows: TGTGCCAAACCCCGCCCTGGCCTACTTTTCGGGCTTAGCACCGATAAACTCATCTTT. It is translated as CAKPRPGLLFGLSTDKLIF.

A word on this clone: The protein that TCRdb holds for this DNA derives from a much larger clone and differs from the translated DNA at residue 13, which likely indicates a read error; the protein shown here is translated from the DNA. This chain connects TRDV2 to TRDJ2, with TRDD3 matching 7 bases. The J gene comes from matching the DNA to germline here; TCRdb lacks it. The CDR3 sequence is 16 residues long. Germline CDR1 reads GEAIGNYY; CDR2 reads EKD. Written as DNA, the CDR3 is TGTGCCTGTGACACCGTGGGGGAGCCTTTGACAGCACGACTCTTCTTT. Its translation is CACDTVGEPLTARLFF.